The source of this T cell receptor (beta chain) is a study of glioma-infiltrating T cells. General study findings and limits: Tissue and blood shared very few CDR3 sequences.

Many counts were recorded for this clonotype. Its target is unknown. The length of the CDR3 is 13 residues. Germline lookup yields CDR1 LGHDT and CDR2 YNNKEL (reference sequence). The ends were cut back, 6 bases at V and 4 bases at J, with 11 bases in the middle. The iRepertoire nested amplicon-rescue multiplex PCR amplified TCR alpha and beta CDR3s from RNA. In TCRdb, the multiplex PCR reads were re-called with MiXCR into one record per CDR3 protein. The sample records about 180,000 distinct CDR3 sequences, about 46% being singletons. Material for sequencing was glioma tissue, nonneoplastic brain tissue, or PBMCs (not recorded which). This sequence originates from a human donor with low-grade glioma or glioblastoma, undergoing nonglioma brain surgery, or in good health (not recorded which). The V gene is TRBV3-1, the J gene TRBJ2-3, with a weak D call TRBD1 (6 bases). CDR3 protein: CASSSQGSDTQYF. The CDR3 DNA follows: TGTGCCAGCAGTTCACAGGGTTCAGATACGCAGTATTTT.